The rows below give T cell receptor beta chains drawn from one sample of a study of blood T cell repertoires in COVID-19. Assay used: immunoSEQ multiplex PCR; TCRdb lists only in-frame clones, some missing. This sample has some 210,000 clones, with approximately 88% found just once. Sequenced sample: peripheral blood. The receptors were sampled from a man between 60 and 75 years old who had recovered from COVID-19. Both conserved end residues are part of each CDR3. The order of the fields is D gene, V gene, CDR3 protein. The D gene is left open where the match is weak.

D gene: TRBD2
V gene: TRBV7-3
CDR3 protein: CASSLIAGGQETQYF

D gene: TRBD1
V gene: TRBV18
CDR3 protein: CASSPYIGTGASGELFF

D gene: -
V gene: TRBV18
CDR3 protein: CASSPSGFYGYTF

D gene: TRBD1
V gene: TRBV2
CDR3 protein: CARAGTDAKNIQYF

D gene: -
V gene: TRBV5-4
CDR3 protein: CASSNRRNTGELFF

D gene: -
V gene: TRBV7-2
CDR3 protein: CASSLPSGTLTTGELFF

D gene: -
V gene: TRBV5-6
CDR3 protein: CASSLDLAKNSYEQYF

D gene: -
V gene: TRBV9
CDR3 protein: CASSVRPGETQYF

D gene: -
V gene: TRBV19
CDR3 protein: CASSIGGGNGYTF

D gene: -
V gene: TRBV3-1/TRBV3-2
CDR3 protein: CASSQHSLLTDTQYF

D gene: -
V gene: TRBV2
CDR3 protein: CASRQLYEQYF

D gene: -
V gene: TRBV19
CDR3 protein: CASRPGGTEAFF

D gene: TRBD2
V gene: TRBV14
CDR3 protein: CASSQVSGGATDTQYF

D gene: -
V gene: TRBV27
CDR3 protein: CASRWPNTGELFF

D gene: -
V gene: TRBV30
CDR3 protein: CAWRLQEWGQPQHF

D gene: TRBD2
V gene: TRBV14
CDR3 protein: CASSPPKRGLNEQFF

D gene: -
V gene: TRBV20-1
CDR3 protein: CSAAREYGYTF

D gene: -
V gene: TRBV27
CDR3 protein: CASSFSREGGYGYTF

D gene: TRBD1
V gene: TRBV25-1
CDR3 protein: CASSDSGQGRSEAFF

D gene: -
V gene: TRBV20-1
CDR3 protein: CSASSVNEQFF

D gene: TRBD1
V gene: TRBV5-1
CDR3 protein: CASSLTGEGEKLFF

D gene: -
V gene: TRBV7-7
CDR3 protein: CASSLSSGANVLTF

D gene: -
V gene: TRBV5-1
CDR3 protein: CASSSPGVGGYTF

D gene: TRBD1
V gene: TRBV19
CDR3 protein: CASSPHPGQGGWSGNTIYF

D gene: TRBD1
V gene: TRBV7-2
CDR3 protein: CASSSIRGPGANVLTF

D gene: -
V gene: TRBV19
CDR3 protein: CASSQRGAGPKNIQYF

D gene: TRBD1
V gene: TRBV7-8
CDR3 protein: CASSQRTGYGYTF

D gene: TRBD1
V gene: TRBV4-1
CDR3 protein: CASSQDLLAGGGYGYTF

D gene: -
V gene: TRBV28
CDR3 protein: CASIASRYEQYF

D gene: TRBD2
V gene: TRBV9
CDR3 protein: CASSVERLAGASYNEQFF

D gene: TRBD2
V gene: TRBV5-5
CDR3 protein: CASSDYIAGPYEQYF

D gene: -
V gene: TRBV7-2
CDR3 protein: CASRITGSSNYGYTF

D gene: -
V gene: TRBV7-3
CDR3 protein: CASSFRGWDGYTF

D gene: -
V gene: TRBV10-3
CDR3 protein: CAISDRQEGTGELFF

D gene: -
V gene: TRBV10-3
CDR3 protein: CAISDPRTTDTQYF

D gene: -
V gene: TRBV19
CDR3 protein: CASSAWGELFF

D gene: TRBD1
V gene: TRBV4-1
CDR3 protein: CASSPGTGVSVNQPQHF

D gene: -
V gene: TRBV28
CDR3 protein: CASFSRGAGYGYTF

D gene: TRBD1
V gene: TRBV11-2
CDR3 protein: CASSLDRQGENTGELFF

D gene: TRBD1
V gene: TRBV2
CDR3 protein: CASRYRTGHEQYF

D gene: TRBD2
V gene: TRBV19
CDR3 protein: CASSPRTSGFYNEQFF

D gene: -
V gene: TRBV9
CDR3 protein: CASSASVVSGDTQYF

D gene: -
V gene: TRBV9
CDR3 protein: CASSAGGSGGELFF

D gene: -
V gene: TRBV3-1/TRBV3-2
CDR3 protein: CASSQDTRESQPQHF

D gene: TRBD1
V gene: TRBV7-2
CDR3 protein: CASSPTGGPGDGANVLTF

D gene: -
V gene: TRBV3-1/TRBV3-2
CDR3 protein: CASSQANNEQFF

D gene: -
V gene: TRBV19
CDR3 protein: CASSTLPGTNQPQHF

D gene: TRBD2
V gene: TRBV7-3
CDR3 protein: CASSPRQRGGTDTQYF

D gene: TRBD1
V gene: TRBV7-2
CDR3 protein: CASSSPRGLSYEQYF

D gene: TRBD1
V gene: TRBV2
CDR3 protein: CASSADRVGADTQYF

D gene: -
V gene: TRBV2
CDR3 protein: CASRRQLANYGYTF